This T cell receptor beta chain was obtained from a study of blood T cell repertoires in COVID-19. In the study overall: Both acute and convalescent COVID-19 samples were obtained from the United States, Italy and Spain.

Assay used: immunoSEQ multiplex PCR; TCRdb lists only in-frame clones, some missing. The sample yields a few hundred thousand clones, roughly 90% seen once. The germline V and J ends were trimmed by 1 base and 1 base, with 14 bases remaining between them. Germline values: CDR1 SGHTS, CDR2 YDEGEE. The CDR3 is 16 amino acids. The sequenced sample was peripheral blood. V gene TRBV5-8 combines with J gene TRBJ1-1; D unclear. This sequence originates from a woman aged 55-70 years with COVID-19, enrolled during active disease. The CDR3 sequence is CASSLSTRVSNTEAFF. The CDR3 DNA reads TGTGCCAGCAGCTTGTCCACTCGGGTTTCGAACACTGAAGCTTTCTTT.